Listed here are 13 T cell receptor beta chains from one sample, sequenced in a study of shared T cell receptors in the human thymus. Only in-frame clones appear in the TCRdb table, and some are missing; sequencing was by immunoSEQ multiplex PCR. The table shows over 650,000 clones, with roughly 86% occurring only once. This same sample was also part of a study on human thymus T cells.

Sequencing was performed on thymocytes. The receptors shown here come from a boy under three years old with a congenital heart defect.

The genes are TRBV7-9 and TRBJ1-1; TRBD1 might be the D (6 bases). V lost 5 bases and J 3 bases, leaving 13 bases between the germline ends. In germline, CDR1 is SEHNR, CDR2 FQNEAQ (reference sequence). The CDR3 consists of 14 residues. The CDR3 here is CASSHRARYTEAFF. The DNA of the CDR3 is TGTGCCAGCAGCCACAGGGCCCGGTACACTGAAGCTTTCTTT.

Notes on this clone: One end of the junction fails to match germline, which may point to a read error. V and J are TRBV5-6 and TRBJ1-6; D is unclear. Germline CDR1 is SGHDT and CDR2 is YYEEEE. This CDR3 has 16 amino acids. The CDR3 loop reads CVSSDLTTPYNSPLHF. CDR3 bases: TGTGTCAGCAGCGACCTAACTACCCCTTATAATTCACCCCTCCACTTT.

The table lists this clone with a count of one. The V call is TRBV9, the J call TRBJ1-4, with D possibly matching TRBD1 (6 bases). Germline V lookup: CDR1 SGDLS, CDR2 YYNGEE. The ends were cut back, 1 base at V and 8 bases at J, with 15 bases in the middle. CDR3 length: 15 amino acids. CDR3 nucleotide sequence: TGTGCCAGCAGCGTATCGGGACACCCATCCGAAAAACTGTTTTTT. It encodes CASSVSGHPSEKLFF.

The chain couples TRBV4-1 to TRBJ2-5; 8 bases fit TRBD2. Germline assignment: CDR1 MGHRA and CDR2 YSYEKL. The V and J ends lost 3 bases and 2 bases, in that order; junction bases with no gene match: 8. This CDR3 contains 16 residues. The CDR3 loop reads CASSQEPGTRQETQYF. Here the CDR3 DNA reads TGCGCCAGCAGCCAGGAACCCGGGACTAGGCAAGAGACCCAGTACTTC.

V gene TRBV29-1 combines with J gene TRBJ1-1, with D unclear. The CDR3 contains 13 residues. Between the trimmed V and J ends, which lost 7 bases and 1 base, there was a span of 13 bases. Germline V CDR1 and CDR2: SQVTM, ANQGSEA. The CDR3 DNA follows: TGCAGCGGAACAGTGGGAGGGAACACTGAAGCTTTCTTT. Protein: CSGTVGGNTEAFF.

This sequence joins TRBV28 and TRBJ1-2, with D possibly matching TRBD1 (5 bases). Trimming took off 8 bases at V and 3 bases at J, with 19 bases between the two ends. CDR1 and CDR2 from the germline V gene are MDHEN and SYDVKM. This CDR3 spans 15 amino acids. The CDR3 region is CASATFGGEDYGYTF. The CDR3 DNA follows: TGTGCCAGCGCTACATTCGGGGGGGAGGACTATGGCTACACCTTC.

V and J are TRBV10-3 and TRBJ2-7, with 9 positions matching TRBD2. V gave up 6 bases and J gave up 0 bases; unmatched junction bases: 6. CDR1 and CDR2 (germline): ENHRY, SYGVKD. This CDR3 has 15 residues. The CDR3 reads CAIRPTSGFSYEQYF. The CDR3 DNA sequence: TGTGCCATCAGACCTACTAGCGGGTTCTCCTACGAGCAGTACTTC.

The V and J genes are TRBV10-2 and TRBJ1-1, with 7 nucleotides matching TRBD1. The V gene's germline CDR1 is WSHSY and CDR2 SAAADI. CDR3 length: 11 residues. V was clipped by 8 bases and J by 8 bases; unmatched bases: 5. DNA of the CDR3: TGCGCCAGCCGTTGCAGGGGGGAAGCTTTCTTT. This codes for CASRCRGEAFF.

This clone has only one observation. The genes are TRBV20-1 and TRBJ2-7, with 9 nucleotides matching TRBD1. Germline V gene sequence: CDR1 DFQATT, CDR2 SNEGSKA (reference sequence). The CDR3 is 11 residues long. The J segment lost 5 bases and the V segment lost 6 bases, leaving 2 bases of the junction unmatched. The CDR3 sequence is CSAWTGDEQYF. The DNA of the CDR3 is TGCAGTGCATGGACAGGGGACGAGCAGTACTTC.

This chain links TRBV27 with TRBJ1-5; 11 bases fit TRBD1. V lost 5 bases and J lost 0; bases outside the gene matches: 15. Germline V gives CDR1 MNHEY, CDR2 SMNVEV (reference sequence). The CDR3 has 20 amino acids. The CDR3 nucleotides read TGTGCCAGCAGTCCAACCCCGGGACAGGGGGGAATCTATAGCAATCAGCCCCAGCATTTT. Its translation is CASSPTPGQGGIYSNQPQHF.

The gene calls are TRBV19 and TRBJ2-3, with 14 nucleotides matching TRBD2. J lost 8 bases, V lost 5 bases, and 9 bases had no gene match. Germline-derived CDR1 and CDR2 are LNHDA and SQIVND (reference sequence). This CDR3 has 16 amino acids. CDR3 amino acids: CASSSPGLAGVGTQYF. As DNA, the CDR3 is TGTGCCAGTAGTTCACCGGGACTAGCGGGGGTGGGTACGCAGTATTTT. Full variable domain (rest looked up from reference TRBV19 and TRBJ2-3): DGGITQSPKYLFRKEGQNVTLSCEQNLNHDAMYWYRQDPGQGLRLIYYSQIVNDFQKGDIAEGYSVSREKKESFPLTVTSAQKNPTAFYLCASSSPGLAGVGTQYFGPGTRLTVL.

This clone was found once. The genes are TRBV6-5 and TRBJ1-2; D is uncertain. Germline CDR1 is MNHEY and CDR2 is SVGAGI. Trimming removed 6 bases from V and 8 bases from J, with 16 bases in between. This CDR3 comprises 13 residues. The CDR3, as DNA: TGTGCCAGCAGCCCCAGTCGACCGGGGGGCTACACCTTC. Protein: CASSPSRPGGYTF.

This chain joins TRBV28 and TRBJ1-1; 10 bases fit TRBD1. V dropped 7 bases and J dropped 8; count of bases not matched to a gene: 16. Germline V CDR1 and CDR2: MDHEN, SYDVKM. The CDR3 has 16 amino acids. The CDR3 protein is CASNLYRTGGLREAFF. The CDR3 DNA is TGTGCCAGCAACCTATACCGGACAGGGGGTCTTCGAGAAGCTTTCTTT.